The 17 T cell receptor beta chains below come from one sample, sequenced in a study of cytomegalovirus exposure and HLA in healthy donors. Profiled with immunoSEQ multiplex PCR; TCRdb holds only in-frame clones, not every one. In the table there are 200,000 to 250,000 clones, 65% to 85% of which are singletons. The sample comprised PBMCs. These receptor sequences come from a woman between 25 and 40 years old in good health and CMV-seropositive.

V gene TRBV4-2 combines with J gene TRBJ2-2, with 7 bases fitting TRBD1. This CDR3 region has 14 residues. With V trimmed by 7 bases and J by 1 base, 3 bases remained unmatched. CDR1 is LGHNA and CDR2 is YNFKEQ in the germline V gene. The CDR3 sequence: CASTRTGNTGELFF. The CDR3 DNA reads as TGTGCCAGCACCCGGACAGGGAACACCGGGGAGCTGTTTTTT.

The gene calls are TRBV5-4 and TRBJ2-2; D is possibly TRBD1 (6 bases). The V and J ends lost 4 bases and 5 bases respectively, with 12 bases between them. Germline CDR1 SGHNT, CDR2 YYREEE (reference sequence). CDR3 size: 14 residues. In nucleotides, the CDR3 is TGTGCCAGCAGCACTGAGGGGGTGACCGGGGAGCTGTTTTTT. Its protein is CASSTEGVTGELFF.

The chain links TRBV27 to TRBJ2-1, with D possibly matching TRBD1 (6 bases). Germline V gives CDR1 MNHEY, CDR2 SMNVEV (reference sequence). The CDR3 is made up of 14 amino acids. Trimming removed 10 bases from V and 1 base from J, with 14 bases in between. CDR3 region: CATQQGPSYNEQFF. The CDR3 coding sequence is TGTGCCACCCAACAGGGACCTTCCTACAATGAGCAGTTCTTC.

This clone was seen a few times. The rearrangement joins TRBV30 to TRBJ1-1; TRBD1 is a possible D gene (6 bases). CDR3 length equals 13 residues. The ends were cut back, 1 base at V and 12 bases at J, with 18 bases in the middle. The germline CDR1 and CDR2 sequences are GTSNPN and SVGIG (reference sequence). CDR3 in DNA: TGTGCCTGGAGTGAGGAAGGGGGGCGGTCAACTTTCTTT. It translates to CAWSEEGGRSTFF.

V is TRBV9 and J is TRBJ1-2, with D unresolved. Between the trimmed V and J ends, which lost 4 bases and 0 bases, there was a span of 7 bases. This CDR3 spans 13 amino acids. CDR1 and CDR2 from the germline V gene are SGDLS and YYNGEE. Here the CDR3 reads CASSRWANYGYTF. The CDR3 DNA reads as TGTGCCAGCAGCAGGTGGGCTAACTATGGCTACACCTTC.

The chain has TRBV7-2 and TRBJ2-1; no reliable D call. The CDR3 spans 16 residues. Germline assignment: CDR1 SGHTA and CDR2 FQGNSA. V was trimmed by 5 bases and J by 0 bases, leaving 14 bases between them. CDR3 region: CASSPMGMSSYNEQFF. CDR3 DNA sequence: TGTGCCAGCAGCCCGATGGGGATGAGCTCCTACAATGAGCAGTTCTTC.

The DNA for the CDR3 is TGTGCCATCAGCCTGACTAGTTCCGTTGGCAATGAGCAGTTCTTC. This sequence encodes CAISLTSSVGNEQFF. The rearrangement uses TRBV10-3 and TRBJ2-1; weak D call: TRBD2 (6 bases). Per the germline V gene, CDR1 is ENHRY and CDR2 is SYGVKD. The CDR3 has 15 amino acids. V was clipped by 6 bases and J by 6 bases, with 18 bases between them.

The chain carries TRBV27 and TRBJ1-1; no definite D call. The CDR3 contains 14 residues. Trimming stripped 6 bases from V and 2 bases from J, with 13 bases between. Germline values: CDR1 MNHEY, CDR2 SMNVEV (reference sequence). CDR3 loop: CASSPDGDNTEAFF. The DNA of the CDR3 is TGTGCCAGCAGCCCGGACGGAGACAACACTGAAGCTTTCTTT.

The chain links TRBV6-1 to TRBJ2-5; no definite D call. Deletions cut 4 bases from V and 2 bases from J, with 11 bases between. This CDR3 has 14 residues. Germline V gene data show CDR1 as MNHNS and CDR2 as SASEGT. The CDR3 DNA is TGTGCCAGCAGTGCACTGGGCGCTCAAGAGACCCAGTACTTC. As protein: CASSALGAQETQYF.

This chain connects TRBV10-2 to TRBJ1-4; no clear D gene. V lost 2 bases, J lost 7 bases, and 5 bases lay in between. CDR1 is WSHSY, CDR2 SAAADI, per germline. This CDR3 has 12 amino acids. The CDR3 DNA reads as TGCGCCAGCAGTGAGATCGGTGAAAAACTGTTTTTT. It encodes CASSEIGEKLFF.

CDR3 in DNA: TGCGCCAGCAGTACAGAGTCAATATACGAGCAGTACTTC. This encodes CASSTESIYEQYF. This chain joins TRBV5-1 and TRBJ2-7; unclear D gene. The CDR3 is 13 residues long. From germline, CDR1 is SGHRS and CDR2 YFSETQ. V gave up 5 bases and J gave up 4 bases, with 13 bases separating them.

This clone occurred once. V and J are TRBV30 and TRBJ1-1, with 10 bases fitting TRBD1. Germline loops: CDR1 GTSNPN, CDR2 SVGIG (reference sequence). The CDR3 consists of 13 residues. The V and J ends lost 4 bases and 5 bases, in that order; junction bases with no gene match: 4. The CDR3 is CAWTGTGVTEAFF. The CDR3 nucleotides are TGTGCCTGGACCGGGACAGGGGTGACTGAAGCTTTCTTT.

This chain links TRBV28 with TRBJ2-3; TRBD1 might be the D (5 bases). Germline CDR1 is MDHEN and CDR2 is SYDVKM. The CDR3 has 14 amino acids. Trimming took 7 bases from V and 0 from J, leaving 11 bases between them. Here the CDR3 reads CASNSGFSTDTQYF. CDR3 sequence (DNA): TGTGCCAGCAACTCAGGGTTTAGCACAGATACGCAGTATTTT.

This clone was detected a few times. CDR3 residues: CASSPFSTPGTGNYGYTF. The CDR3 DNA sequence: TGCGCCAGCAGCCCATTCTCTACACCCGGGACCGGTAACTATGGCTACACCTTC. V usage is TRBV4-1 and J usage is TRBJ1-2, with a possible D match to TRBD1 (5 bases). Between the trimmed V and J ends, which lost 4 bases and 1 base, there was a span of 22 bases. Germline loops: CDR1 MGHRA, CDR2 YSYEKL. The CDR3 extends over 18 amino acids.

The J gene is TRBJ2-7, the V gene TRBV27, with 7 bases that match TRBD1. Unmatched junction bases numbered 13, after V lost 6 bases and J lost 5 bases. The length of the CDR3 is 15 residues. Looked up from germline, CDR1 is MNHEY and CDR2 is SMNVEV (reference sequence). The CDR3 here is CASSRQGAQIHEQYF. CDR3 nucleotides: TGTGCCAGCAGCAGACAGGGCGCCCAGATCCACGAGCAGTACTTC.

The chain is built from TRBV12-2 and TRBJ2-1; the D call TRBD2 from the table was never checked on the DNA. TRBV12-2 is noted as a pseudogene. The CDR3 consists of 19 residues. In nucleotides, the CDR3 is TGTGCAAGTCGCCTAAGGGGGGGTAGCAGGGAGGGAAGAAATGAGCAGCAGTTCTTC. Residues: CASRLRGGSREGRNEQQFF.

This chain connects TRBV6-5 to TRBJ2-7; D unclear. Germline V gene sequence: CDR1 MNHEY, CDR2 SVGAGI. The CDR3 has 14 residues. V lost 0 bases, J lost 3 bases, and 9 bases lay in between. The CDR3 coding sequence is TGTGCCAGCAGTTACTCGAGGACCCTCTACGAGCAGTACTTC. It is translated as CASSYSRTLYEQYF.